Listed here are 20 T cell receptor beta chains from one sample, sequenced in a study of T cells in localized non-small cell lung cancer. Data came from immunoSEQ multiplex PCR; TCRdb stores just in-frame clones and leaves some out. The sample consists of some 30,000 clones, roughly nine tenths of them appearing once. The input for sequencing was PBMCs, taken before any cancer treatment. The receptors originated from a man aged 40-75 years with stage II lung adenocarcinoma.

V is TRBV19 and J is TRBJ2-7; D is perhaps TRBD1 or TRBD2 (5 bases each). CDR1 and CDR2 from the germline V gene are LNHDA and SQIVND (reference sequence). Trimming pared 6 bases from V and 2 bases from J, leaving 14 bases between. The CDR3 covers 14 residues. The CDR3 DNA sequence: TGTGCCAGTAGGCCCCCCGGGGCAGCCTACGAGCAGTACTTC. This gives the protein CASRPPGAAYEQYF. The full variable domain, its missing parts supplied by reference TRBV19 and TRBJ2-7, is DGGITQSPKYLFRKEGQNVTLSCEQNLNHDAMYWYRQDPGQGLRLIYYSQIVNDFQKGDIAEGYSVSREKKESFPLTVTSAQKNPTAFYLCASRPPGAAYEQYFGPGTRLTVT.

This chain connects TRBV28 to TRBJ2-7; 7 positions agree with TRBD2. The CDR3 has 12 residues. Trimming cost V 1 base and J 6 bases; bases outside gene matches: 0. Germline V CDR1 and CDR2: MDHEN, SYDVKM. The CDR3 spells CASSLSGGEQYF. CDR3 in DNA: TGTGCCAGCAGTTTATCGGGGGGCGAGCAGTACTTC. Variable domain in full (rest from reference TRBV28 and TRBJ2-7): DVKVTQSSRYLVKRTGEKVFLECVQDMDHENMFWYRQDPGLGLRLIYFSYDVKMKEKGDIPEGYSVSREKKERFSLILESASTNQTSMYLCASSLSGGEQYFGPGTRLTVT.

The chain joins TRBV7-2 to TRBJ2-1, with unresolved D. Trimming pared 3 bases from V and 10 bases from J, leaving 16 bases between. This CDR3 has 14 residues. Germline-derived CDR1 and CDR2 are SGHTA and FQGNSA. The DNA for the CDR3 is TGTGCCAGCAGCTTTGAACCTCGGGTTGAAGAGCAGTTCTTC. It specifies CASSFEPRVEEQFF. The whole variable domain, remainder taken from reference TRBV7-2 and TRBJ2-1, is GAGVSQSPSNKVTEKGKDVELRCDPISGHTALYWYRQSLGQGLEFLIYFQGNSAPDKSGLPSDRFSAERTGGSVSTLTIQRTQQEDSAVYLCASSFEPRVEEQFFGPGTRLTVL.

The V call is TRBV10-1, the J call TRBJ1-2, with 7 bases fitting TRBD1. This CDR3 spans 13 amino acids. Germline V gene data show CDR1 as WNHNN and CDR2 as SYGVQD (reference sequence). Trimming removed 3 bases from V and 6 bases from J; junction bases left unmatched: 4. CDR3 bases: TGCGCCAGCAGTGACCCGGGACAGCATGGCTACACCTTC. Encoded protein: CASSDPGQHGYTF.

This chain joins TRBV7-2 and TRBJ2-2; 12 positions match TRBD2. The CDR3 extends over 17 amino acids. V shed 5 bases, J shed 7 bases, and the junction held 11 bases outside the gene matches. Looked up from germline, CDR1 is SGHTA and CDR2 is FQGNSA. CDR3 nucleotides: TGTGCCAGCAGCCCCTACAGGACTAGCGGGACGGGCGGGGAGCTGTTTTTT. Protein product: CASSPYRTSGTGGELFF.

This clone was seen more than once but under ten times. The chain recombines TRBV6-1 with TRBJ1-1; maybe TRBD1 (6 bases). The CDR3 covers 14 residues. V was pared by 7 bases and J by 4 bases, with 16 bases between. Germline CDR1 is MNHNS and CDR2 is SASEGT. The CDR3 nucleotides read TGTGCCAGCACCATGGGGTTCAGGGGCACTGAAGCTTTCTTT. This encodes CASTMGFRGTEAFF.

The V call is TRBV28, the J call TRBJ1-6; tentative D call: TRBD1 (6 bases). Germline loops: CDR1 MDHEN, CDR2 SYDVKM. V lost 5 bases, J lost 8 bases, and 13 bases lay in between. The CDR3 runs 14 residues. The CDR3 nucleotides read TGTGCCAGCAGTCCCCTTACAGGGCATTCACCCCTCCACTTT. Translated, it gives CASSPLTGHSPLHF. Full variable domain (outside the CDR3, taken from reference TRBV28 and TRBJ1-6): DVKVTQSSRYLVKRTGEKVFLECVQDMDHENMFWYRQDPGLGLRLIYFSYDVKMKEKGDIPEGYSVSREKKERFSLILESASTNQTSMYLCASSPLTGHSPLHFGNGTRLTVT.

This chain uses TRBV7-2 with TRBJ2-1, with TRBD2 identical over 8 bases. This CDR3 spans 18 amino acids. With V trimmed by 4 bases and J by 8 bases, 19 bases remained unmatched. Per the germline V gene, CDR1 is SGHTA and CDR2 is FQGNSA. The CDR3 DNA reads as TGTGCCAGCAGCTCACCCGACCCCCGGGGCGGGAGGTGGGATGAGCAGTTCTTC. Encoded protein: CASSSPDPRGGRWDEQFF.

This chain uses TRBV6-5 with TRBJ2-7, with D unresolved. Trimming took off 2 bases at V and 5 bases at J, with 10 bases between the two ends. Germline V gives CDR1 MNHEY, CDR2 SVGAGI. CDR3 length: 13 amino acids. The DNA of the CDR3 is TGTGCCAGCAGTTACACGGTTACGGACGAGCAGTACTTC. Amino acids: CASSYTVTDEQYF.

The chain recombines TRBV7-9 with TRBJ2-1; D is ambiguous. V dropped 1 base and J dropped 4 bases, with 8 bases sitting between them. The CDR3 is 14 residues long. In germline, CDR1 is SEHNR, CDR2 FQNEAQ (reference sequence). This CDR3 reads CASSLDEGYNEQFF. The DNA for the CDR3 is TGTGCCAGCAGCTTAGATGAAGGGTACAATGAGCAGTTCTTC. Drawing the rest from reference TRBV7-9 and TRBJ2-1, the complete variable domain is DTGVSQNPRHKITKRGQNVTFRCDPISEHNRLYWYRQTLGQGPEFLTYFQNEAQLEKSRLLSDRFSAERPKGSFSTLEIQRTEQGDSAMYLCASSLDEGYNEQFFGPGTRLTVL.

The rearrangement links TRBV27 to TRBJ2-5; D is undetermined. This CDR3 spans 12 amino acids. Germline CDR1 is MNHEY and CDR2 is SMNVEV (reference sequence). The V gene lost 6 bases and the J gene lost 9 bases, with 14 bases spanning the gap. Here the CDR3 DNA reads TGTGCCAGCAGGTTTACTTCCGGGCCCCAGTACTTC. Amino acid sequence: CASRFTSGPQYF.

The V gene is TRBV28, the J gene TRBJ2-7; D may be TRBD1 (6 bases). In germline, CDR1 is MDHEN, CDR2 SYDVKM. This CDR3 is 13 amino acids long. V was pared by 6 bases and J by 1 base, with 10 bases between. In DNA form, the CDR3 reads TGTGCCAGCAGGCGGACAGTATCCTACGAGCAGTACTTC. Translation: CASRRTVSYEQYF.

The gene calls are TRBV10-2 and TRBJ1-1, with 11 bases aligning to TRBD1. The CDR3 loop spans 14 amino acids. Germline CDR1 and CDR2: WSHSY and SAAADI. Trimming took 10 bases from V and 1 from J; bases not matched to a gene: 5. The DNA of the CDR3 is TGCGCCATCAGGGACAGGGGGGGGAACACTGAAGCTTTCTTT. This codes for CAIRDRGGNTEAFF.

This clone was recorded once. The CDR3 coding sequence is TGTGCCAGCGCCGGGACTAGCTATATCGGGGAGCTGTTTTTT. It yields the protein CASAGTSYIGELFF. The chain employs TRBV13 and TRBJ2-2; 9 nucleotides match TRBD2. Germline loops: CDR1 PRHDT, CDR2 FYEKMQ (reference sequence). The CDR3 loop spans 14 amino acids. J lost 7 bases, V lost 8 bases, and 8 bases had no gene match.

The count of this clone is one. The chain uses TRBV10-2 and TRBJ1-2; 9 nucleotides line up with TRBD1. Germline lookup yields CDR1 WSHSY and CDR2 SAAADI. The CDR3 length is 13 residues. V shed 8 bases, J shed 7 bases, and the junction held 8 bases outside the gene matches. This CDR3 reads CASGGTGISGYTF. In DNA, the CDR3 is TGCGCCAGCGGCGGGACAGGGATTAGTGGCTACACCTTC.

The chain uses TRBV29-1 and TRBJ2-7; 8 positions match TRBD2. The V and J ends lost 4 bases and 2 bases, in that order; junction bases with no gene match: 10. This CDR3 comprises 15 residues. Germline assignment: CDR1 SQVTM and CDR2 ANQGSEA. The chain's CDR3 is CSVVEEDSGTYEQYF. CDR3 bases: TGCAGCGTTGTGGAGGAGGATAGCGGGACCTACGAGCAGTACTTC.

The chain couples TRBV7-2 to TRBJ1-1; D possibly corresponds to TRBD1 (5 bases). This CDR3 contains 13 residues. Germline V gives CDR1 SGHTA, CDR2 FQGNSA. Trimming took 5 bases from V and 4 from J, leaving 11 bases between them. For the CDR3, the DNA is TGTGCCAGCAGCAGGGGAGAGGGCACTGAAGCTTTCTTT. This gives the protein CASSRGEGTEAFF. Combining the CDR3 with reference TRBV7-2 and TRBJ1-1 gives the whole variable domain GAGVSQSPSNKVTEKGKDVELRCDPISGHTALYWYRQSLGQGLEFLIYFQGNSAPDKSGLPSDRFSAERTGGSVSTLTIQRTQQEDSAVYLCASSRGEGTEAFFGQGTRLTVV.

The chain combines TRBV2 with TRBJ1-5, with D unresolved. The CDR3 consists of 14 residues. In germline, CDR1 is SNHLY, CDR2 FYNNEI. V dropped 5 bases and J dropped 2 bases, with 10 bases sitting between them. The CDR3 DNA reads TGTGCCAGCAGTCCCCGGGGAGGCAATCAGCCCCAGCATTTT. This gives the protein CASSPRGGNQPQHF.

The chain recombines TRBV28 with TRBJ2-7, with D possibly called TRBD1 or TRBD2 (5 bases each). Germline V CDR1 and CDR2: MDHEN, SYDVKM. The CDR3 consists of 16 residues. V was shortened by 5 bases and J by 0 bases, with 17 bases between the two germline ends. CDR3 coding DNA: TGTGCCAGCAGTGTAACCCTGGGACCCGACTCCTACGAGCAGTACTTC. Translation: CASSVTLGPDSYEQYF.

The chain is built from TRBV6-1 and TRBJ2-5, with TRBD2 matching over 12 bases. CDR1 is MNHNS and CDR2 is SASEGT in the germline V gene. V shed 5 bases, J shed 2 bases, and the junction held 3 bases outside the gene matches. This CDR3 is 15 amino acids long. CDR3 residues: CASSPLAGGQETQYF. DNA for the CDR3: TGTGCCAGCAGTCCCCTAGCGGGAGGGCAAGAGACCCAGTACTTC.